The 20 T cell receptor beta chains below all came from one sample that was sequenced in a study of cytomegalovirus exposure and HLA in healthy donors listed by TCRdb under 2017. Library preparation employed the immunoSEQ multiplex PCR assay. For the multiplex PCR, a mixture combining 60 forward primers for TCR Vbeta segments and 13 reverse primers for TCR Jbeta segments was used. The clones in this table, taken by TCRdb from immuneACCESS, are in-frame only. Not every clone is retained; where verified, under half of the shortfall comes from an unresolved V gene, and the cause of the rest is unknown. Recorded for this sample are 200,000 or so clones; approximately 80% of them occurred a single time. The ten largest clonotypes hold about 3% of the sample. The material sequenced was PBMCs. Receptor source: a man between 25 and 39 years old in good health and CMV-seronegative.

This clone was counted between two and nine times. V usage is TRBV4-3 and J usage is TRBJ2-2, with TRBD2 as a possible D gene (5 bases). The CDR3 has 15 amino acids. V was pared by 6 bases and J by 4 bases, with 15 bases between. The V gene's germline CDR1 is LGHNA and CDR2 YSLEER. The DNA for the CDR3 is TGCGCCAGCAGTCGGGGTAAAACGTCCACCGGGGAGCTGTTTTTT. This gives the protein CASSRGKTSTGELFF.

This clone appeared a few times. The CDR3 DNA sequence: TGTGCCAGCAGTGAATGGGCACGGGGGGCCTATGGCTACACCTTC. Its protein product is CASSEWARGAYGYTF. The chain joins TRBV6-1 to TRBJ1-2; D is perhaps TRBD1 (6 bases). The length of the CDR3 is 15 residues. The germline V gene has CDR1 MNHNS and CDR2 SASEGT. Trimming shortened V by 2 bases and J by 4 bases, and 14 bases separated the two germline ends.

In DNA, the CDR3 is TGCGCCAGCAGCTCGGGACTAGACGGTTCAGATACGCAGTATTTT. This gives the protein CASSSGLDGSDTQYF. V gene TRBV5-1 combines with J gene TRBJ2-3; the match to TRBD2 covers 8 bases. This CDR3 is built from 15 residues. V dropped 3 bases and J dropped 4; count of bases not matched to a gene: 7. Germline V gives CDR1 SGHRS, CDR2 YFSETQ.

The chain carries TRBV4-3 and TRBJ2-1; 7 bases agree with TRBD1. Germline-derived CDR1 and CDR2 are LGHNA and YSLEER. This CDR3 is 13 amino acids long. V dropped 1 base and J dropped 8; count of bases not matched to a gene: 2. CDR3 amino acids: CASSQGGQYEQFF. The CDR3, as DNA: TGCGCCAGCAGCCAAGGGGGACAGTATGAGCAGTTCTTC.

The chain employs TRBV19 and TRBJ2-1; TRBD2 is a possible D gene (6 bases). Germline V lookup: CDR1 LNHDA, CDR2 SQIVND (reference sequence). The length of the CDR3 is 12 residues. Trimming cost V 5 bases and J 12 bases, with 14 bases left between them. CDR3 nucleotides: TGTGCCAGTAGTCCCGGGACTTATGGGCAGTTCTTC. Translating it yields CASSPGTYGQFF.

The V and J genes are TRBV14 and TRBJ2-7; 8 nucleotides agree with TRBD1. The germline V gene encodes CDR1 SGHDN and CDR2 FVKESK. Trimming took 5 bases from V and 3 from J; bases not matched to a gene: 6. This CDR3 contains 14 residues. CDR3 nucleotides: TGTGCCAGCAGCGACACAGGGGGTTACTACGAGCAGTACTTC. Its translation: CASSDTGGYYEQYF.

The chain couples TRBV10-3 to TRBJ2-7, with a tentative D call TRBD1 (5 bases). Trimming removed 0 bases from V and 5 bases from J, with 14 bases in between. This CDR3 is built from 15 residues. Germline V gene sequence: CDR1 ENHRY, CDR2 SYGVKD. The CDR3 is CAISESGHPIDEQYF. The CDR3 coding sequence is TGTGCCATCAGTGAGTCCGGACACCCTATTGACGAGCAGTACTTC.

The chain recombines TRBV2 with TRBJ1-1; 10 nucleotides agree with TRBD1. The germline gives CDR1 SNHLY, CDR2 FYNNEI. V shed 2 bases and J 1 base; nucleotides not matched to a gene: 10. The CDR3 length is 18 residues. CDR3 nucleotide sequence: TGTGCCAGCAGTGAATATGGGACAGGGGCGAGCGGGAACACTGAAGCTTTCTTT. This codes for CASSEYGTGASGNTEAFF.

The rearrangement links TRBV13 to TRBJ2-7; no clear D gene. The CDR3 is made up of 12 amino acids. CDR1 PRHDT and CDR2 FYEKMQ come from the germline V gene (reference sequence). The V gene lost 3 bases and the J gene lost 6 bases, with 9 bases spanning the gap. In DNA, the CDR3 is TGTGCCAGCAGCTTCCGGTTCGGCGAGCAGTACTTC. As protein: CASSFRFGEQYF.

This chain joins TRBV2 and TRBJ1-2; 7 nucleotides line up with TRBD1. Germline V gene sequence: CDR1 SNHLY, CDR2 FYNNEI. J gave up 2 bases and V 8 bases, and 2 bases lay outside the gene matches. This CDR3 region has 12 residues. The CDR3 is CASQQGNYGYTF. In DNA, the CDR3 is TGTGCCAGCCAACAGGGGAACTATGGCTACACCTTC.

The chain couples TRBV5-4 to TRBJ1-4; no clear D. The CDR3 runs to 13 residues. Deletions cut 5 bases from V and 3 bases from J, with 8 bases between. The germline V gene encodes CDR1 SGHNT and CDR2 YYREEE (reference sequence). The CDR3: CASSRASNEKLFF. The CDR3 DNA follows: TGTGCCAGCAGTCGCGCCTCTAATGAAAAACTGTTTTTT.

The rearrangement joins TRBV5-1 to TRBJ2-1, with 10 bases lining up with TRBD2. The CDR3 consists of 15 residues. Losses at the gene ends were 9 bases for V and 5 bases for J; bases not matched to a gene: 11. Germline CDR1 and CDR2: SGHRS and YFSETQ. The CDR3 nucleotides are TGCGCCACACGCCCGACTAGCGGGCACCACAATGAGCAGTTCTTC. It translates to CATRPTSGHHNEQFF.

This rearrangement joins TRBV9 to TRBJ2-7; possibly TRBD1 for D (6 bases). V lost 1 base to trimming and J lost 2 bases, with 13 bases between them. The CDR3 length is 15 residues. Germline V gene sequence: CDR1 SGDLS, CDR2 YYNGEE. The CDR3 DNA reads as TGTGCCAGCAGCGTAACCCCAGGGGATACCTACGAGCAGTACTTC. Translated, it gives CASSVTPGDTYEQYF.

The V gene is TRBV6-1, the J gene TRBJ2-5; D gene ambiguous. CDR1 is MNHNS, CDR2 SASEGT, per germline. This CDR3 has 16 amino acids. V lost 1 base to trimming and J lost 3 bases, with 15 bases between them. The CDR3 region is CASSEGGMSLEETQYF. Written as DNA, the CDR3 is TGTGCCAGCAGTGAAGGCGGAATGTCGTTGGAAGAGACCCAGTACTTC.

The chain couples TRBV27 to TRBJ1-6, with a possible D match to TRBD1 (5 bases). The germline gives CDR1 MNHEY, CDR2 SMNVEV (reference sequence). The CDR3 covers 14 residues. V was cut by 5 bases and J by 7 bases, with 12 bases left in between. The CDR3 region has the DNA TGTGCCAGCAGTCCGTTAGCAGGGAATTCACCCCTCCACTTT. Protein: CASSPLAGNSPLHF.

This clone was seen a handful of times. This sequence joins TRBV7-9 and TRBJ2-1, with 8 bases matching TRBD1. J lost 2 bases, V lost 5 bases, and 5 bases had no gene match. The CDR3 consists of 15 residues. Germline CDR1 and CDR2: SEHNR and FQNEAQ (reference sequence). CDR3 sequence reads: CASSHRDRPYNEQFF. The CDR3 DNA is TGTGCCAGCAGCCACCGGGACAGGCCCTACAATGAGCAGTTCTTC.

This clone has just a few counts. The rearrangement uses TRBV5-1 and TRBJ2-5, with D maybe TRBD1 (5 bases). V lost 0 bases to trimming and J lost 5 bases, with 17 bases between them. This CDR3 is 16 amino acids long. Germline CDR1 SGHRS, CDR2 YFSETQ. The CDR3 region is CASSLARAGGRETQYF. CDR3 nucleotides: TGCGCCAGCAGCTTGGCCAGGGCAGGCGGAAGGGAGACCCAGTACTTC.

The rearrangement joins TRBV18 to TRBJ2-5; D gene uncertain. This CDR3 has 15 amino acids. V was trimmed by 0 bases and J by 5 bases, leaving 13 bases between them. Germline lookup yields CDR1 KGHSH and CDR2 LQKENI. The CDR3 bases are TGTGCCAGCTCACCACCCGCCCGAGGAATGGAGACCCAGTACTTC. It yields the protein CASSPPARGMETQYF. Looking up the rest from reference TRBV18 and TRBJ2-5 gives the full variable domain: NAGVMQNPRHLVRRRGQEARLRCSPMKGHSHVYWYRQLPEEGLKFMVYLQKENIIDESGMPKERFSAEFPKEGPSILRIQQVVRGDSAAYFCASSPPARGMETQYFGPGTRLLVL.

This clone was observed a single time. The chain recombines TRBV7-9 with TRBJ1-2, with D hard to call. This CDR3 has 13 residues. CDR1 is SEHNR, CDR2 FQNEAQ, per germline (reference sequence). Trimming stripped 3 bases from V and 6 bases from J, with 11 bases between. The CDR3 sequence is CASSLRAEDGYTF. The CDR3 region has the DNA TGTGCCAGCAGCTTGCGCGCCGAGGATGGCTACACCTTC.

The genes are TRBV4-2 and TRBJ1-2; 10 bases are a match to TRBD1. This CDR3 has 16 residues. Germline V CDR1 and CDR2: LGHNA, YNFKEQ. The V and J ends lost 1 base and 2 bases, in that order; junction bases with no gene match: 4. CDR3 sequence reads: CASSQVGTGANYGYTF. CDR3 nucleotide sequence: TGTGCCAGCAGCCAAGTCGGGACAGGGGCCAACTATGGCTACACCTTC.